Included here is one T cell receptor beta chain sequence, with context. These data belong to a study of T cells in tumors after PD-1 blockade. CDR3 size: 14 residues. Trimming removed 0 bases from V and 4 bases from J, with 8 bases in between. Per the germline V gene, CDR1 is SGHRS and CDR2 is YFSETQ. Measured with immunoSEQ multiplex PCR; TCRdb has only the in-frame clones, and not every one. The sample consists of roughly 47,000 clones, 75% to 80% of them appearing once. The chain joins TRBV5-1 to TRBJ2-1, with D possibly matching TRBD2 (5 bases). The source of this sequence is a human donor with basal cell carcinoma. The sequenced sample was PBMCs, obtained before anti-PD-1 treatment. CDR3 sequence: CASSLDGGYNEQFF. The DNA of the CDR3 is TGCGCCAGCAGCTTGGATGGAGGATACAATGAGCAGTTCTTC.